This T cell receptor (beta chain) was observed in a study of CD8+ T cells in alopecia areata (dated by TCRdb to the late 2010s). Some background on the complete study: Treated patients were enrolled in an open-label pilot trial of oral tofacitinib, 5 to 10 mg twice daily, for moderate-to-severe alopecia areata. Patients stayed on tofacitinib for 6 to 18 months and then had 6 months of follow-up off drug so that delayed response and recurrence could be assessed. For the treated patients, the SALT score, which quantifies what percentage of scalp surface area is affected, served as the measure of disease severity. In both human patients and the C3H/HeJ mouse model, the study applied high-throughput TCRbeta sequencing to look at T cell clonal expansion in alopecia areata. On the human side, TCRbeta sequencing was run on scalp tissue and on sorted CD4+ and CD8+ peripheral blood T cells from healthy controls and from alopecia areata patients with either patchy or totalis/universalis disease. Biopsies were taken from tofacitinib-treated patients at baseline and at 4 and 24 weeks of treatment, and a later scalp biopsy was taken in several of the tofacitinib-treated patients. Clonality in the scalp was compared among normal scalp (n=4), patchy alopecia areata scalp (n=8), and alopecia totalis/universalis scalp (n=8). The RNA source kit depended on sample type: the PAXgene miRNA kit for fixed scalp, the miRNeasy kit for PBMCs, and the RNeasy kit for mouse skin. immunoSEQ multiplex PCR using 35 Vbeta forward primers and 13 Jbeta reverse primers was used to amplify TCRbeta CDR3 regions. Paper-wide results and their limitations: Tofacitinib significantly lowered scalp clonality and the number of expanded CD8+ clones among the top 100 scalp clones. Higher clonality and more expanded CD8+ clones were observed in lesional scalp than in normal scalp, particularly in alopecia totalis/universalis, a finding suggestive of antigenic drive. During tofacitinib treatment, many expanded lesional clones stuck around in both scalp and blood, and this persistence may partly explain why relapse happens after treatment is stopped. Scalp TCR repertoire analysis is complicated because resident alphabeta T cells in normal human skin are also sequenced, whereas mouse skin is dominated by gammadelta T cells. Because the treated cohort was small and had only one nonresponder, larger studies are needed to examine links between baseline CD8+ expansion and response. TCR sequences shared between patients were less clear than in mice, possibly partly because of HLA diversity in the patient population.

The method was the immunoSEQ multiplex PCR assay. To provide template for TCR sequencing, every sample had RNA extracted and reverse transcribed into cDNA. First-strand cDNA was synthesized using SuperScript III with a 2:1 mix of oligo-dT and random hexamers. A synthetic immune receptor repertoire was used to measure amplification bias, and any remaining bias was corrected computationally. In the authors' own workflow: After raw reads were preprocessed to remove errors, the CDR3 was defined following IMGT conventions as running from the conserved cysteine to phenylalanine. Clonality was computed as 1 minus the Shannon entropy, with the entropy normalized by log2 of the number of productive unique TCRs. Scalp TCRbeta sequences were cross-referenced with sorted blood CD4 and CD8 repertoires so that the CD4 or CD8 identity of scalp clones could be inferred. This immuneACCESS table, as held by TCRdb, lists in-frame sequences with V and J called but not all clones. Of the missing ones, under half trace to an unresolved V gene in checked studies; the others have no known cause. V and J calls and clone size are copied from that table; D and trimming were computed from the DNA. For this sample the table gives some 110,000 clones, of which around 50% were detected only once. 9.5% to 15% of the sample is in the top ten clones.

As to this clone: It has no known antigen specificity. Per-nucleotide qualities are absent, and no much larger clonotype sits a single base away.

V is pared back by 2 bases and J by 7 bases, with 5 bases lying between the germline termini. For CDR1 and CDR2, the germline V gene lists MGHDK and SYGVNS. From cysteine to phenylalanine, the CDR3 is 11 amino acids long. Just CDR3 DNA is preserved here, 33 bases in frame from base 1. This specimen's time point label, per the study, means: roughly 26 weeks on oral tofacitinib. In light of the paper, this sample's treatment or condition label describes: oral pan-JAK inhibitor, 5-10 mg twice daily. Lesional scalp punch biopsies and peripheral blood were obtained from alopecia areata patients. After PBMCs were isolated by density centrifugation and stained for CD3, CD4 and CD8, a FACSAria was used to sort CD4+ and CD8+ T cells.

The receptor chain draws on TRBV25-1 and TRBJ1-1, with the D segment identity uncertain. Sample: CD8+ T cells sorted from blood, taken at week 24, from a patient treated with tofacitinib. The source is a human donor with alopecia areata. The base sequence is TGTGCCAGCAGTGAAGAGGGTGAAGCTTTCTTT. This encodes CASSEEGEAFF.